This TCR beta chain was obtained from a study of blood T cells in healthy people across ages. A second roughly 6 to 11 cycle PCR used barcoded and J-beta primers. Researchers report that a template-switch adaptor with 12 random nucleotides tagged each cDNA molecule. One entry per CDR3 protein, called by TCRdb with MiXCR from the 5' RACE reads. The sample consists of 850,000 to 1,000,000 distinct CDR3 sequences, 51% of them appearing once. On this clonotype itself: Its antigen is undetermined.

Study results and caveats: More naive CD4+ cells and higher diversity were found in long-lived than in aged donors. Lack of knowledge of donor CMV status possibly confounded expanded clonotype changes.

With 2 bases removed from V and 10 bases from J, the gap between germline ends came to 18 bases. Germline lookup yields CDR1 DFQATT and CDR2 SNEGSKA (reference sequence). CDR3 length: 15 amino acids. The chain joins TRBV20-1 to TRBJ1-6; D is ambiguous. This clonotype was sampled from a woman in her sixties in good health. Sequencing was performed on blood. CDR3 loop: CSARRAAGSDSPLHF. CDR3 in DNA: TGCAGTGCTAGAAGAGCGGCAGGCTCCGACTCACCCCTCCACTTT.